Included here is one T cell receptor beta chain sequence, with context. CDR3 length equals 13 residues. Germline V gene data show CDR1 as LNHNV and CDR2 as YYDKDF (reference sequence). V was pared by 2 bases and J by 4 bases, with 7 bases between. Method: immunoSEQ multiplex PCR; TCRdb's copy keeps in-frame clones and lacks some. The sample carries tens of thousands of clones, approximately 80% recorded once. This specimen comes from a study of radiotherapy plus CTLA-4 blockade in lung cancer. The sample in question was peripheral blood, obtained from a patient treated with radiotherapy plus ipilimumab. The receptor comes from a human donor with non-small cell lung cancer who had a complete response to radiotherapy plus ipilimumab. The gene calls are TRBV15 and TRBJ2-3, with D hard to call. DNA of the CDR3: TGTGCCACCAGCAGACCTCTCTCAGATACGCAGTATTTT. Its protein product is CATSRPLSDTQYF.